This is a list of T cell receptor beta chains from one sample in a study of shared clonotypes between healthy human individuals. The protocol was immunoSEQ multiplex PCR, while the TCRdb copy is restricted to in-frame clones and leaves out a portion. The sample consists of around 2,000,000 clones, over 85% of them appearing once. The sample comprised naive CD4+ T cells sorted from blood. Every receptor here comes from a man in his late teens or twenties in good health. CDR3s include the opening cysteine and the closing phenylalanine or tryptophan. D genes are given only for firm matches. Where a row states a size, it is once, few, many or the class of an expanded clone; other rows omit it.

>TRBV4-1|.|.|TRBJ1-2
TGCGCCAGCAGCCAGCAGGGCTCAGGTGGATATGGCTACACCTTC
CASSQQGSGGYGYTF
>TRBV6-5|.|.|TRBJ2-1
TGTGCCAGCAGTTACTCGCTGGGGCGTAGCAATGAGCAGTTCTTC
CASSYSLGRSNEQFF
>TRBV2|.|once|TRBJ1-6
TGTGCCAGCACCTTCGGCGGAGGGGGGGCTGGGTCACCCCTCCACTTT
CASTFGGGGAGSPLHF
>TRBV6-5|.|.|TRBJ1-1
TGTGCCAGCAGGACCTGGGCTGAAGCTTTCTTT
CASRTWAEAFF
>TRBV30|.|.|TRBJ2-7
TGTGCCTCGACCGGGACTGGACTCGGGGAGCAGTACTTC
CASTGTGLGEQYF
>TRBV7-6|TRBD1|.|TRBJ1-1
TGTGCCAGCAGCTCCCCGGGACAGGGTAATGTAGCTTTCTTT
CASSSPGQGNVAFF
>TRBV27|.|.|TRBJ1-5
TGTGCCAGCAGTGGGACGGGCAATCAGCCCCAGCATTTT
CASSGTGNQPQHF
>TRBV6-1|.|.|TRBJ2-5
TGTGCCAGCAGTTCCTCAAGGACCCAGTACTTC
CASSSSRTQYF
>TRBV5-6|.|.|TRBJ2-7
TGTGCCAGCGGAGGAAGTCTATCGGGGCCCCACGAGCAGTACTTC
CASGGSLSGPHEQYF
>TRBV6-5|.|once|TRBJ2-7
TGTGCCAGCAGTTACTCAAACTCGGGACGGGGATACGAGCAGTACTTC
CASSYSNSGRGYEQYF